Shown below are 17 T cell receptor beta chains from a single sample sequenced in a study of CD8 T cells in ankylosing spondylitis. MiXCR was run by TCRdb on the 5' RACE reads, yielding one entry per CDR3 protein. The repertoire holds 250,000 to 400,000 distinct CDR3 sequences, with 11% as singletons. Input material: blood, either unsorted or a sorted T cell fraction (not recorded which). All receptors come from a female donor with ankylosing spondylitis or in good health (not recorded which).

This clonotype occurred many times. The J gene is TRBJ2-1, the V gene TRBV9; TRBD1 aligns across 7 bases. Germline V gives CDR1 SGDLS, CDR2 YYNGEE. Trimming removed 1 base from V and 12 bases from J; junction bases left unmatched: 7. The CDR3 consists of 13 residues. CDR3: CASSVSVRDRQFF. CDR3 sequence (DNA): TGTGCCAGCAGCGTATCTGTCCGGGACAGGCAGTTCTTC. Variable domain in full (rest from reference TRBV9 and TRBJ2-1): DSGVTQTPKHLITATGQRVTLRCSPRSGDLSVYWYQQSLDQGLQFLIQYYNGEERAKGNILERFSAQQFPDLHSELNLSSLELGDSALYFCASSVSVRDRQFFGPGTRLTVL.

This clonotype was counted ten times or more. This chain connects TRBV6-5 to TRBJ2-7; a possible D gene is TRBD2 (5 bases). Germline values: CDR1 MNHEY, CDR2 SVGAGI. Trimming left V 0 bases short and J 5 bases short, with 14 bases between. The CDR3 is 15 residues long. The CDR3 DNA sequence: TGTGCCAGCAGTTACTCGGGTTCGGGGTCACACGAGCAGTACTTC. Protein product: CASSYSGSGSHEQYF.

The chain links TRBV24-1 to TRBJ2-2, with D unclear. Looked up from germline, CDR1 is KGHDR and CDR2 is SFDVKD. Between the trimmed V and J ends, which lost 4 bases and 7 bases, there was a span of 9 bases. The CDR3 has 13 residues. The CDR3 loop is CATSDLDVGELFF. CDR3 sequence (DNA): TGTGCCACCAGTGACCTGGACGTCGGGGAGCTGTTTTTT.

This clonotype was observed a handful of times. The V gene is TRBV5-1, the J gene TRBJ1-1; D is possibly TRBD1 (6 bases). This CDR3 region has 13 residues. V was pared by 4 bases and J by 0 bases, with 7 bases between. The germline V gene has CDR1 SGHRS and CDR2 YFSETQ. The CDR3 bases are TGCGCCAGCAGCCGGGACATGAACACTGAAGCTTTCTTT. Its translation is CASSRDMNTEAFF.

This clonotype was observed a handful of times. This sequence joins TRBV19 and TRBJ2-2; tentative D call: TRBD2 (6 bases). The CDR3 is made up of 12 amino acids. The germline V gene has CDR1 LNHDA and CDR2 SQIVND (reference sequence). The V end was cut by 7 bases, the J end by 4 bases, with 7 bases between. This CDR3 reads CASMGGTGELFF. The CDR3 region has the DNA TGTGCCAGTATGGGGGGCACCGGGGAGCTGTTTTTT.

This clonotype was counted at least ten times. The DNA of the CDR3 is TGCAGTGCTACCCTCACCCTAAGCTCCTACAATGAGCAGTTCTTC. It yields the protein CSATLTLSSYNEQFF. The J gene is TRBJ2-1, the V gene TRBV20-1, with no clear D. This CDR3 has 15 residues. V gave up 4 bases and J gave up 0 bases, with 13 bases separating them. Germline V lookup: CDR1 DFQATT, CDR2 SNEGSKA (reference sequence).

The chain carries TRBV30 and TRBJ2-2; D call uncertain. From germline, CDR1 is GTSNPN and CDR2 SVGIG (reference sequence). This CDR3 has 14 residues. Trimming left V 3 bases short and J 3 bases short, with 11 bases between. The CDR3 region is CAWRNLDDTGELFF. CDR3 nucleotides: TGTGCCTGGAGAAATCTAGATGACACCGGGGAGCTGTTTTTT.

In this sample, this clonotype turned up a few times. This chain joins TRBV5-1 and TRBJ1-1; D is unclear. CDR1 and CDR2 (germline): SGHRS, YFSETQ. Trimming left V 2 bases short and J 1 base short, with 15 bases between. The length of the CDR3 is 16 residues. CDR3 residues: CASSLMDGRRNTEAFF. The CDR3 DNA reads as TGCGCCAGCAGCTTAATGGATGGCAGGCGGAACACTGAAGCTTTCTTT.

This clonotype came up many times. The gene calls are TRBV5-1 and TRBJ2-7; no definite D call. V was clipped by 0 bases and J by 0 bases, with 10 bases between them. CDR3 length equals 15 residues. CDR1 and CDR2 (germline): SGHRS, YFSETQ. The CDR3 nucleotides are TGCGCCAGCAGCTTGGGAGGCGCCTACTCCTACGAGCAGTACTTC. Translation gives CASSLGGAYSYEQYF.

This clonotype was counted at least ten times. The genes are TRBV5-1 and TRBJ1-6; D ambiguous. Germline loops: CDR1 SGHRS, CDR2 YFSETQ. V lost 1 base, J lost 0 bases, and 8 bases lay in between. The CDR3 runs to 16 residues. The CDR3 spells CASSLLVSSYNSPLHF. CDR3 coding DNA: TGCGCCAGCAGCTTGTTGGTGAGCTCCTATAATTCACCCCTCCACTTT.

The table lists this clonotype with many counts. The rearrangement links TRBV20-1 to TRBJ1-5; 9 bases are a match to TRBD1. Unmatched junction bases numbered 15, after V lost 6 bases and J lost 0 bases. The CDR3 is 18 residues long. Looked up from germline, CDR1 is DFQATT and CDR2 is SNEGSKA (reference sequence). The CDR3 region has the DNA TGCAGTGCAAAATGGAGGGACAGGGAATTTTATAGCAATCAGCCCCAGCATTTT. This translates into CSAKWRDREFYSNQPQHF.

This clonotype has at least ten counts. The V gene is TRBV20-1, the J gene TRBJ1-4; D uncertain. The CDR3 contains 14 residues. Trimming pared 4 bases from V and 7 bases from J, leaving 16 bases between. Germline CDR1 is DFQATT and CDR2 is SNEGSKA (reference sequence). Written as DNA, the CDR3 is TGCAGTGCTACTTCAAACGGTGGAGGTGAAAAACTGTTTTTT. This sequence encodes CSATSNGGGEKLFF.

This clonotype appeared many times. This chain uses TRBV12-3 or TRBV12-4 with TRBJ2-1, with TRBD1 identical over 7 bases. This CDR3 spans 15 amino acids. V dropped 6 bases and J dropped 1; count of bases not matched to a gene: 6. The DNA of the CDR3 is TGTGCCAGCAGCAACGACAGGGCGTCCTACAATGAGCAGTTCTTC. This gives the protein CASSNDRASYNEQFF.

The V call is TRBV15, the J call TRBJ1-2, with a possible D match to TRBD1 (5 bases). This CDR3 has 15 amino acids. Per germline, CDR1 LNHNV and CDR2 YYDKDF (reference sequence). Deletions cut 3 bases from V and 2 bases from J, with 13 bases between. Here the CDR3 DNA reads TGTGCCACCAGCAGGACCCCGGGGGGGAACTATGGCTACACCTTC. Translation gives CATSRTPGGNYGYTF.

This clonotype has just a few counts. The J gene is TRBJ1-1, the V gene TRBV29-1; 7 positions agree with TRBD1. Germline CDR1 SQVTM, CDR2 ANQGSEA. The trim removed 8 bases at V and 3 bases at J, leaving 15 bases unmatched. This CDR3 spans 15 amino acids. CDR3 in DNA: TGCAGCCTGTGGGGGACCCAGGGGGGCCACACTGAAGCTTTCTTT. Translation: CSLWGTQGGHTEAFF.

The table lists this clonotype with a count of one. The chain recombines TRBV10-3 with TRBJ2-7; D remains ambiguous. CDR1 and CDR2 from the germline V gene are ENHRY and SYGVKD. The ends were cut back, 0 bases at V and 2 bases at J, with 8 bases in the middle. This CDR3 comprises 14 residues. The CDR3: CAISESPYTYEQYF. The CDR3, as DNA: TGTGCCATCAGTGAGTCGCCGTATACCTACGAGCAGTACTTC.

In its sample, this clonotype was seen many times. The chain is built from TRBV20-1 and TRBJ2-1, with 9 bases that match TRBD2. The germline V gene has CDR1 DFQATT and CDR2 SNEGSKA (reference sequence). This CDR3 has 16 residues. The trim removed 2 bases at V and 6 bases at J, leaving 11 bases unmatched. The CDR3 here is CSARKTGTSWGNEQFF. The CDR3 nucleotides are TGCAGTGCTAGAAAAACCGGGACTAGCTGGGGCAATGAGCAGTTCTTC.